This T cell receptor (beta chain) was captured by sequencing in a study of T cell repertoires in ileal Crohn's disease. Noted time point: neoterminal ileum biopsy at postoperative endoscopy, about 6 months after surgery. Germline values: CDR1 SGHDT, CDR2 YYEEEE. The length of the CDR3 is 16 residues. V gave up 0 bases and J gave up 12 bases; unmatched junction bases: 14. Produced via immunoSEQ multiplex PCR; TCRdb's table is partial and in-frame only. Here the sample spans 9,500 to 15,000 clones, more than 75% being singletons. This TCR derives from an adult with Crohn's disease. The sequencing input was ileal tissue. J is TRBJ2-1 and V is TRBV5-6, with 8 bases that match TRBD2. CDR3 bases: TGTGCCAGCAGCTTGGTCCGGACTAGCAATTTATTTCCGCAGTTCTTC. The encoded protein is CASSLVRTSNLFPQFF.